This T cell receptor (beta chain) was identified during a study of cytomegalovirus exposure and HLA in healthy donors. Study conclusions and caveats: Researchers reported in a later analysis that a missense DCLRE1C variant was tied to TCR beta V- and J-gene trimming.

About this clone: Its antigen remains unidentified.

A multiplex PCR was run with 60 Vbeta primers and 13 Jbeta primers. Some clones are missing from TCRdb's copy, which holds only in-frame ones; the method was immunoSEQ multiplex PCR. The sample consists of around 100,000 clones, about 75% of them appearing once. The CDR3 consists of 17 residues. Germline CDR1 is KGHSH and CDR2 is LQKENI. After removal of 5 bases from V and 8 bases from J, the junction contained 16 bases not matched to a gene. The chain combines TRBV18 with TRBJ2-1; 9 nucleotides line up with TRBD2. The source material was PBMCs. This TCR came from a man aged 50 or older in good health and CMV-seronegative. The CDR3 spells CASSSRLAGSVFDEQFF. The CDR3 nucleotides read TGTGCCAGCTCATCACGTCTAGCGGGATCGGTCTTCGATGAGCAGTTCTTC.